The entry below describes one T cell receptor beta chain. Its antigen remains unknown. The data belong to a study of blood T cells in healthy people across ages. Per sample, no less than 5 micrograms of total RNA were extracted. Broader study findings: The lack of PBMC sorting stopped any conclusive naive versus antigen-experienced comparison. TCR beta diversity correlated strongly with naive T cell percentage.

The CDR3 has 18 amino acids. CDR1 is DFQATT, CDR2 SNEGSKA, per germline (reference sequence). After removal of 1 base from V and 0 bases from J, the junction contained 13 bases not matched to a gene. The authors ran a second PCR of 7 to 11 cycles using a sample-barcoded 5' primer and a J-beta primer mix. CDR3-containing paired-end reads numbered at least 2.5 million in each sample. MiXCR, applied by TCRdb to the 5' RACE reads, yields one record per CDR3 protein. The sample holds roughly 1.6 million distinct CDR3 sequences; roughly a third are singletons and the top ten take about 10%. This rearrangement joins TRBV20-1 to TRBJ2-3; 7 positions match TRBD2. This clonotype was sampled from a woman in her twenties or thirties in good health. The sequenced material came from blood. The CDR3 coding sequence is TGCAGTGCTAGAGGCCTCGGGGGAGGCGGGGGAAGCACAGATACGCAGTATTTT. Protein: CSARGLGGGGGSTDTQYF.